A selection of T cell receptor beta chains follows, all from one sample in a study of blood T cell repertoires in COVID-19. Sequencing used immunoSEQ multiplex PCR; TCRdb keeps in-frame clones, though not all of them. The repertoire consists of about 64,000 clones, with roughly 88% occurring once and the leading ten covering approximately 1.5%. The sequencing input was peripheral blood. The receptors were sampled from a human donor in a cohort sampled during active COVID-19. Each CDR3 is given with its conserved first and last residue. Fields, in order: D gene, J gene, clone size, V gene, CDR3 DNA, CDR3 protein. D genes are given only for firm matches. Part of the rows lack a size; the others show once, few, many or a class for expanded clones.

d_call: -
j_call: TRBJ2-5
clone_size: -
v_call: TRBV28
cdr3_nt: TGTGCCAGCAGTTTGGGGGGTCAAGAGACCCAGTACTTC
cdr3_aa: CASSLGGQETQYF

d_call: TRBD2
j_call: TRBJ2-2
clone_size: -
v_call: TRBV13
cdr3_nt: TGTGCCAGCAGCCTCTCAGGGAAACTAGCGGCCAGTCAGAACACCGGGGAGCTGTTTTTT
cdr3_aa: CASSLSGKLAASQNTGELFF

d_call: -
j_call: TRBJ1-5
clone_size: -
v_call: TRBV6-1
cdr3_nt: TGTGCCAGCAGTGAAGGGCAGGCTAACAATCAGCCCCAGCATTTT
cdr3_aa: CASSEGQANNQPQHF

d_call: TRBD2
j_call: TRBJ2-2
clone_size: once
v_call: TRBV2
cdr3_nt: TGTGCCAGCAGGGGACTAGCGGGTATAGCCGGGGAGCTGTTTTTT
cdr3_aa: CASRGLAGIAGELFF

d_call: TRBD2
j_call: TRBJ2-2
clone_size: once
v_call: TRBV27
cdr3_nt: TGTGCCAGCAGTCCACGGGGGGACCTGAACACCGGGGAGCTGTTTTTT
cdr3_aa: CASSPRGDLNTGELFF

d_call: -
j_call: TRBJ2-1
clone_size: -
v_call: TRBV12-3/TRBV12-4
cdr3_nt: TGTGCCAGCAGTTTAGGAGCTTACAATGAGCAGTTCTTC
cdr3_aa: CASSLGAYNEQFF

d_call: -
j_call: TRBJ1-1
clone_size: -
v_call: TRBV2
cdr3_nt: TGTGCCAGCAGTGTTGGGACACATAACACTGAAGCTTTCTTT
cdr3_aa: CASSVGTHNTEAFF

d_call: TRBD1
j_call: TRBJ2-1
clone_size: -
v_call: TRBV24-1
cdr3_nt: TGTGCCACCAGTGGGGACAGCAGAAATGAGCAGTTCTTC
cdr3_aa: CATSGDSRNEQFF

d_call: -
j_call: TRBJ1-4
clone_size: -
v_call: TRBV25-1
cdr3_nt: TGTGCCAGTGCAGGGGTCGGGGAAAAACTGTTTTTT
cdr3_aa: CASAGVGEKLFF

d_call: -
j_call: TRBJ1-1
clone_size: -
v_call: TRBV7-2
cdr3_nt: TGTGCCAGCAGCTTATTAGGGGATGGGAACACTGAAGCTTTCTTT
cdr3_aa: CASSLLGDGNTEAFF

d_call: TRBD2
j_call: TRBJ2-3
clone_size: -
v_call: TRBV10-3
cdr3_nt: TGTGCCATCAGTGAGCCGGGCTCCCCTAGCGGGTTAACAGATACGCAGTATTTT
cdr3_aa: CAISEPGSPSGLTDTQYF

d_call: -
j_call: TRBJ2-7
clone_size: few
v_call: TRBV4-1
cdr3_nt: TGCGCCAGCAGCGGGCTACAAAACTACGAGCAGTACTTC
cdr3_aa: CASSGLQNYEQYF

d_call: -
j_call: TRBJ1-1
clone_size: -
v_call: TRBV11-3
cdr3_nt: TGTGCCAGCAGCTGGGGGGGCACTGAAGCTTTCTTT
cdr3_aa: CASSWGGTEAFF

d_call: TRBD2
j_call: TRBJ2-5
clone_size: -
v_call: TRBV6-5
cdr3_nt: TGTGCCAGCACGAATGGGGGGGGAGAGACCCAGTACTTC
cdr3_aa: CASTNGGGETQYF

d_call: TRBD2
j_call: TRBJ2-7
clone_size: -
v_call: TRBV4-3
cdr3_nt: TGCGCCAGCAGCCAAGAACCGGGGACGGGAGGGTACGAGCAGTACTTC
cdr3_aa: CASSQEPGTGGYEQYF

d_call: TRBD2
j_call: TRBJ2-7
clone_size: -
v_call: TRBV7-9
cdr3_nt: TGTGCCAGCACCGGGGGTAATAGCGGGAGCTACGAGCAGTACTTC
cdr3_aa: CASTGGNSGSYEQYF

d_call: -
j_call: TRBJ2-5
clone_size: once
v_call: TRBV29-1
cdr3_nt: TGCAGCGTTGAAGACAGCCCGGCAGGGACCCAGTACTTC
cdr3_aa: CSVEDSPAGTQYF

d_call: -
j_call: TRBJ2-7
clone_size: -
v_call: TRBV7-2
cdr3_nt: TGTGCCAGCAGCTTAGCAGACTGGTTTGAATACGAGCAGTACTTC
cdr3_aa: CASSLADWFEYEQYF